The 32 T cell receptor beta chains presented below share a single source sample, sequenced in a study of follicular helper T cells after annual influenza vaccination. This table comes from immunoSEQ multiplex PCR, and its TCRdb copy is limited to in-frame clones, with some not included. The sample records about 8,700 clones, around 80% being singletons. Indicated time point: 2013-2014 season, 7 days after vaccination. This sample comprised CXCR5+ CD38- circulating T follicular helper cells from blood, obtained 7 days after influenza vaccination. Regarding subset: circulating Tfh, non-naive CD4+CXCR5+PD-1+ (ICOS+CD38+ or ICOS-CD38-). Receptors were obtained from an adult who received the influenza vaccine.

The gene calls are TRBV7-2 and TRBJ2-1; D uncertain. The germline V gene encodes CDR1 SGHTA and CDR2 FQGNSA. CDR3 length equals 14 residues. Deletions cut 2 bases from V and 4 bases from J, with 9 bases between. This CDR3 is CASSLNDGYNEQFF. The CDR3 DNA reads TGTGCCAGCAGCTTAAATGACGGATACAATGAGCAGTTCTTC.

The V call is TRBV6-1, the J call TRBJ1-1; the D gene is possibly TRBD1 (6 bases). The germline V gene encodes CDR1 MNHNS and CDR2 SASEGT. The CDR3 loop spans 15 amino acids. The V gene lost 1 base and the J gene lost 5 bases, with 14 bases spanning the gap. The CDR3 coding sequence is TGTGCCAGCAGTGAAGTTTACAGGGTTGGGACTGAAGCTTTCTTT. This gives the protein CASSEVYRVGTEAFF.

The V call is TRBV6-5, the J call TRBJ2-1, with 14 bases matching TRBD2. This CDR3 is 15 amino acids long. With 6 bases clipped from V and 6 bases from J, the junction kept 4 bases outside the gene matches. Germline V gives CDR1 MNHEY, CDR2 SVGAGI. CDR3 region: CASSRLAGGLNEQFF. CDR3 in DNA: TGTGCCAGCAGCCGACTAGCGGGGGGGCTCAATGAGCAGTTCTTC.

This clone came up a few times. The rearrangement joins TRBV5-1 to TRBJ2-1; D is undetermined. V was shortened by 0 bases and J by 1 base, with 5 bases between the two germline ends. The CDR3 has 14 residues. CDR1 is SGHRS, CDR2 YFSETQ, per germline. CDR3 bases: TGCGCCAGCAGCTTGGGCGGTTCCTACAATGAGCAGTTCTTC. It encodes CASSLGGSYNEQFF. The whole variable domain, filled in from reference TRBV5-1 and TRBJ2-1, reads KAGVTQTPRYLIKTRGQQVTLSCSPISGHRSVSWYQQTPGQGLQFLFEYFSETQRNKGNFPGRFSGRQFSNSRSEMNVSTLELGDSALYLCASSLGGSYNEQFFGPGTRLTVL.

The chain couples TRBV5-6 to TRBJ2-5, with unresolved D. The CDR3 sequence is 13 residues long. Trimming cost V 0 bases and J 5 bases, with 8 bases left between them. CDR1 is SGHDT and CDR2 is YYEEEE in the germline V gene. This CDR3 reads CASSLGSRETQYF. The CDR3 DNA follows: TGTGCCAGCAGCTTGGGGTCGCGGGAGACCCAGTACTTC.

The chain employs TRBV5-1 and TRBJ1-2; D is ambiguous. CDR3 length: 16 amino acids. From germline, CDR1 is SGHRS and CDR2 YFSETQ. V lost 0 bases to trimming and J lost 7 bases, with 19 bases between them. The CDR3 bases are TGCGCCAGCAGCTTGGCGGTCGCAAGGGTTTTTTCTGGCTACACCTTC. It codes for CASSLAVARVFSGYTF. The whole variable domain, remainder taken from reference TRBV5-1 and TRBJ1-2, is KAGVTQTPRYLIKTRGQQVTLSCSPISGHRSVSWYQQTPGQGLQFLFEYFSETQRNKGNFPGRFSGRQFSNSRSEMNVSTLELGDSALYLCASSLAVARVFSGYTFGSGTRLTVV.

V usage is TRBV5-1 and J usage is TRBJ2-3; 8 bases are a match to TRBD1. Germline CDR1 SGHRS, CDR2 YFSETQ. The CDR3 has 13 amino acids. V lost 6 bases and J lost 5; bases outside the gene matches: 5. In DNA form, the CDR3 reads TGCGCCAGCACCCAGGGGGCGGGAGATACGCAGTATTTT. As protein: CASTQGAGDTQYF.

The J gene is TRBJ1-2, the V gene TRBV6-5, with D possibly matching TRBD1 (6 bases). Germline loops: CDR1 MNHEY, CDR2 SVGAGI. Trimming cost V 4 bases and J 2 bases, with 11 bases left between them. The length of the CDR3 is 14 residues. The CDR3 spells CASSLGGSNYGYTF. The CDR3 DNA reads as TGTGCCAGCAGTTTAGGGGGTTCGAACTATGGCTACACCTTC.

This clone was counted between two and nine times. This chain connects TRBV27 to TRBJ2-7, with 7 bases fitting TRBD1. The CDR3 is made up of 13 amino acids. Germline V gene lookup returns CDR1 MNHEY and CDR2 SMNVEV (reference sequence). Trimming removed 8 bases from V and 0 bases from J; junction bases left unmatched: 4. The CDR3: CASGRDSSYEQYF. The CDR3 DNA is TGTGCCAGCGGCCGGGACAGCTCCTACGAGCAGTACTTC.

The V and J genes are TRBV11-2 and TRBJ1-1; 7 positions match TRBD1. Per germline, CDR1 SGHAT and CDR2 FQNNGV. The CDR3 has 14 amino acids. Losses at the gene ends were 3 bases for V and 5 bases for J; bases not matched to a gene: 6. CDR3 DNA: TGTGCCAGCAGCTTTGGCCAGGGGGTAACTGAAGCTTTCTTT. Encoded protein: CASSFGQGVTEAFF.

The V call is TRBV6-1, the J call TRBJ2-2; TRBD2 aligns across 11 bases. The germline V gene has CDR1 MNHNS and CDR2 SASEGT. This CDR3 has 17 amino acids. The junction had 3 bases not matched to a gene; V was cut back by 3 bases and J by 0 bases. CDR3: CASSETSGVANTGELFF. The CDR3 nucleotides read TGTGCCAGCAGTGAGACTAGCGGGGTTGCGAACACCGGGGAGCTGTTTTTT.

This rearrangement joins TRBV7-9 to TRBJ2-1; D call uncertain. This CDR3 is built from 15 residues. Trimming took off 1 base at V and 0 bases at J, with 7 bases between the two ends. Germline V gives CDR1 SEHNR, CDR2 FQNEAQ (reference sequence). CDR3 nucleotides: TGTGCCAGCAGCTTAGGTTCAAGCTCCTACAATGAGCAGTTCTTC. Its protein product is CASSLGSSSYNEQFF.

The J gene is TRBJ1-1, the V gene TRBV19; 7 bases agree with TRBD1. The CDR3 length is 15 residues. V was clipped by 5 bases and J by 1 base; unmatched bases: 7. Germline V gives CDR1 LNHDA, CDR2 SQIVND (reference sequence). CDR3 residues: CASSGYGTANTEAFF. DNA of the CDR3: TGTGCCAGTAGTGGCTACGGGACAGCGAACACTGAAGCTTTCTTT.

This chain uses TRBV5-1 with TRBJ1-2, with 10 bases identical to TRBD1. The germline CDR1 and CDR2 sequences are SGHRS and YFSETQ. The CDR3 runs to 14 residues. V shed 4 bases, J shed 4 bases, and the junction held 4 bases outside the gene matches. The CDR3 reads CASSEGQGSYGYTF. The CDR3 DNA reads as TGCGCCAGCAGCGAGGGACAGGGGAGCTATGGCTACACCTTC. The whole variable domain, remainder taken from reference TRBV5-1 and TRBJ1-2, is KAGVTQTPRYLIKTRGQQVTLSCSPISGHRSVSWYQQTPGQGLQFLFEYFSETQRNKGNFPGRFSGRQFSNSRSEMNVSTLELGDSALYLCASSEGQGSYGYTFGSGTRLTVV.

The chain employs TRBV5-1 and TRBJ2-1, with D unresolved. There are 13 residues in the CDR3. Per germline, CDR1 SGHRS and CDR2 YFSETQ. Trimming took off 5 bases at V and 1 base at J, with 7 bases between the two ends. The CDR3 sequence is CASRQESYNEQFF. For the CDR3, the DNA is TGCGCCAGCAGGCAGGAATCCTACAATGAGCAGTTCTTC.

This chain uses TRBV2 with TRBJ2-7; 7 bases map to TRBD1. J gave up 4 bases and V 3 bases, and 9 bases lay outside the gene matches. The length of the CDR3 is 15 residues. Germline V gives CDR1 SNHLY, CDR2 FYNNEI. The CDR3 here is CASSEVPGGRYEQYF. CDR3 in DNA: TGTGCCAGCAGTGAGGTGCCAGGGGGTCGGTACGAGCAGTACTTC.

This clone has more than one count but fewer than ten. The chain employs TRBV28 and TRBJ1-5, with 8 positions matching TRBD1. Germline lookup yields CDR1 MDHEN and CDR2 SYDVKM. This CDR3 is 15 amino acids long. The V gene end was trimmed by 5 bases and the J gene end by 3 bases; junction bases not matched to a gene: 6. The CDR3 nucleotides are TGTGCCAGCAGTCCCTGGGACAGGAACAATCAGCCCCAGCATTTT. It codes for CASSPWDRNNQPQHF.

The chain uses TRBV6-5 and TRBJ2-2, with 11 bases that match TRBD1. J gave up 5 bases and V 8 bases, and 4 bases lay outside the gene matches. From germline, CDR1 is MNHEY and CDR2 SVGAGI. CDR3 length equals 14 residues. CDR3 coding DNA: TGTGCCAGCGGACAGGGGGCGCGGACCGGGGAGCTGTTTTTT. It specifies CASGQGARTGELFF.

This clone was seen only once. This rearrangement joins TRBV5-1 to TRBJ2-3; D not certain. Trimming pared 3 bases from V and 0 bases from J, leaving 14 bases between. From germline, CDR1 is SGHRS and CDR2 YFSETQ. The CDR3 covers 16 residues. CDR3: CASSSLGPTSTDTQYF. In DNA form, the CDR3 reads TGCGCCAGCAGCTCCCTGGGCCCGACTAGCACAGATACGCAGTATTTT.

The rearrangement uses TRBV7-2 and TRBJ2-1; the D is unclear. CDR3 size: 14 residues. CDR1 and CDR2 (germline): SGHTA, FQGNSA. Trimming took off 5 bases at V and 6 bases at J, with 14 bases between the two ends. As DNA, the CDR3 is TGTGCCAGCAGCCGTTACGGACGCTTCAATGAGCAGTTCTTC. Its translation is CASSRYGRFNEQFF.

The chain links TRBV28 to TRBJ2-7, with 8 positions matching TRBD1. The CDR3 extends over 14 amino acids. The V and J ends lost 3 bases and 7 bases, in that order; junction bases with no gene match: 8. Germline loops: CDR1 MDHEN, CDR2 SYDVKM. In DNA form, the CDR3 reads TGTGCCAGCAGTTTGGATGCAGGGGGCGTTGAGCAGTACTTC. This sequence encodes CASSLDAGGVEQYF.

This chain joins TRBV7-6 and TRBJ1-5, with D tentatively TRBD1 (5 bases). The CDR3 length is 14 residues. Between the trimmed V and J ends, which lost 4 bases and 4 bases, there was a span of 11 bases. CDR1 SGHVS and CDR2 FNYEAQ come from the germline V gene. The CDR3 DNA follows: TGTGCCAGCAGCTCAACAGGCGAGAATCAGCCCCAGCATTTT. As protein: CASSSTGENQPQHF. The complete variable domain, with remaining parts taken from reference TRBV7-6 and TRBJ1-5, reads GAGVSQSPRYKVTKRGQDVALRCDPISGHVSLYWYRQALGQGPEFLTYFNYEAQQDKSGLPNDRFSAERPEGSISTLTIQRTEQRDSAMYRCASSSTGENQPQHFGDGTRLSIL.

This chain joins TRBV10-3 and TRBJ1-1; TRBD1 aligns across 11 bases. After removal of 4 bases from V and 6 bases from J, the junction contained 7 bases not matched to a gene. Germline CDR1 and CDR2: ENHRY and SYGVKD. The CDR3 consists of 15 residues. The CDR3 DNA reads TGTGCCATCAGTGGCTCCCCGGACAGGGGGCCTGAAGCTTTCTTT. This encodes CAISGSPDRGPEAFF.

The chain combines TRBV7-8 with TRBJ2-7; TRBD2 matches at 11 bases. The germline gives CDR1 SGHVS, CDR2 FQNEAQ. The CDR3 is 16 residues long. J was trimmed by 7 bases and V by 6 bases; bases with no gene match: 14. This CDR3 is CASREGLAGGPGEQYF. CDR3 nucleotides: TGTGCCAGCAGAGAAGGGTTAGCGGGAGGGCCAGGGGAGCAGTACTTC.

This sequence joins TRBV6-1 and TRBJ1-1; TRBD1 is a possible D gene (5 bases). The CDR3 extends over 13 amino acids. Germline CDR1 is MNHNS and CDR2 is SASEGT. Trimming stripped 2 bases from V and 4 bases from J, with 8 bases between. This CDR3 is CASSERGSTEAFF. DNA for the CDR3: TGTGCCAGCAGTGAACGGGGGAGCACTGAAGCTTTCTTT.

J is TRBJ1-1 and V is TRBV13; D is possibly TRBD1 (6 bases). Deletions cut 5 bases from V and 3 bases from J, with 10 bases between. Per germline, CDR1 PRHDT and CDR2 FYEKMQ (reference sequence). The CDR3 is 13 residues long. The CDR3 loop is CASSTTGHTEAFF. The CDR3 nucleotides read TGTGCCAGCAGCACGACAGGTCACACTGAAGCTTTCTTT.

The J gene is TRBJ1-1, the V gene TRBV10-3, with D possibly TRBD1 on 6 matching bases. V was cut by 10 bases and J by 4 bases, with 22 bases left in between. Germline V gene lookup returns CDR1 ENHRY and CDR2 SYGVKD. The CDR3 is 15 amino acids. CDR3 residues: CATEGGRGGSTEAFF. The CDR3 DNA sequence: TGTGCCACCGAGGGGGGGCGGGGAGGCAGCACTGAAGCTTTCTTT.

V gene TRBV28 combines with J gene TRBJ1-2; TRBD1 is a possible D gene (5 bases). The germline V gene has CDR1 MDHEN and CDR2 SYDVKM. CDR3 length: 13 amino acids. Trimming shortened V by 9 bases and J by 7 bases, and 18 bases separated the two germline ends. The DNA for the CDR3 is TGTGCCAGTCAAGACGGGGGAAAGGGTGGCTACACCTTC. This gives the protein CASQDGGKGGYTF.

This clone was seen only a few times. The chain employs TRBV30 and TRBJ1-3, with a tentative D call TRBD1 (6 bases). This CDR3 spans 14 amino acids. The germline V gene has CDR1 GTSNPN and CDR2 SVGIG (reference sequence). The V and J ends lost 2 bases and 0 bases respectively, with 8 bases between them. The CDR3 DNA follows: TGTGCCTGGAGTAGACAGGTCTCTGGAAACACCATATATTTT. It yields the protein CAWSRQVSGNTIYF. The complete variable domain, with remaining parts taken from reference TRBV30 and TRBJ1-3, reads SQTIHQWPATLVQPVGSPLSLECTVEGTSNPNLYWYRQAAGRGLQLLFYSVGIGQISSEVPQNLSASRPQDRQFILSSKKLLLSDSGFYLCAWSRQVSGNTIYFGEGSWLTVV.

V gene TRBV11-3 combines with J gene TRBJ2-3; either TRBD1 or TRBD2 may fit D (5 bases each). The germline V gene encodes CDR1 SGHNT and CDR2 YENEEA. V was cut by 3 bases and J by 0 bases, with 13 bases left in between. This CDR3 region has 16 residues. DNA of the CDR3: TGTGCCAGCAGCTTCGGTGGGGGTGGTAGCACAGATACGCAGTATTTT. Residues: CASSFGGGGSTDTQYF.

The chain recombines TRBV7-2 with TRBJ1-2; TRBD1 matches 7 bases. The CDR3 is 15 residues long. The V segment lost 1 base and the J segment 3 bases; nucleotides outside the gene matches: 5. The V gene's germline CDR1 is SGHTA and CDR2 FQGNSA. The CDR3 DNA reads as TGTGCCAGCAGCTTAGACCCAGGGGGGGACTATGGCTACACCTTC. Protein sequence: CASSLDPGGDYGYTF.

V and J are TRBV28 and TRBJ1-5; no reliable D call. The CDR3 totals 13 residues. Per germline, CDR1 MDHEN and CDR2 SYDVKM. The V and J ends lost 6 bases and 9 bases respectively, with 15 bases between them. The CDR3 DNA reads TGTGCCAGCAGGCCAAGGGCCGTCGGGCCCCAGCATTTT. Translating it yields CASRPRAVGPQHF.